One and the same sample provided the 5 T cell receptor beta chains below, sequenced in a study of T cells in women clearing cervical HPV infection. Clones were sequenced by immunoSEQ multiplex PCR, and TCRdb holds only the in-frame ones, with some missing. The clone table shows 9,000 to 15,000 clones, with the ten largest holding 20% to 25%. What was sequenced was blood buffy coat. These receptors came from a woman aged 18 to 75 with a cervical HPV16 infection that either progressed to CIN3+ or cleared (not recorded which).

CDR3 sequence reads: CASSPRQGTEAFF. CDR3 DNA (partial): TGTGCCAGCAGCCCCCGACAGGGTACCGAA. The V and J genes are TRBV11-2 and TRBJ1-1; 7 bases agree with TRBD1. The CDR3 end is not reached by the read, which stops 3 residues before it; the germline J gene fills it in. Germline V gene data show CDR1 as SGHAT and CDR2 as FQNNGV. This CDR3 is 13 amino acids long.

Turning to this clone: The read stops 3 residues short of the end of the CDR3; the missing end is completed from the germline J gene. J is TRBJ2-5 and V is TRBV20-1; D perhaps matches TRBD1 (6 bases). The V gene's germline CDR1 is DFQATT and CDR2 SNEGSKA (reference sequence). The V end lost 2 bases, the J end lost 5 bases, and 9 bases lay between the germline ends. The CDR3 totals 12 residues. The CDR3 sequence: CSARPGVETQYF. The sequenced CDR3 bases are TGCAGTGCTAGACCAGGGGTGGAGACC.

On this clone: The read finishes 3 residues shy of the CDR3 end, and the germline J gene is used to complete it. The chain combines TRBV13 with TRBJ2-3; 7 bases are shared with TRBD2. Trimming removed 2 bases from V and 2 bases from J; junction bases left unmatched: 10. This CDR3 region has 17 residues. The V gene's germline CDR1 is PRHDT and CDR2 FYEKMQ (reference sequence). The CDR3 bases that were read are TGTGCCAGCAGCTTACCCGGGGCAGCGGGGAACACAGATACG. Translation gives CASSLPGAAGNTDT. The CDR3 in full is CASSLPGAAGNTDTQYF.

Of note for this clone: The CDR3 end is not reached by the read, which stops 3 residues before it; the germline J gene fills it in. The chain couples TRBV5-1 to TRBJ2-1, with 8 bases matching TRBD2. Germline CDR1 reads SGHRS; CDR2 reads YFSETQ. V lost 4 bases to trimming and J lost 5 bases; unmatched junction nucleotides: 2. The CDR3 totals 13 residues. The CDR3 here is CASSPGGDNEQFF. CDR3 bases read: TGCGCCAGCAGCCCGGGGGGGGACAATGAG.

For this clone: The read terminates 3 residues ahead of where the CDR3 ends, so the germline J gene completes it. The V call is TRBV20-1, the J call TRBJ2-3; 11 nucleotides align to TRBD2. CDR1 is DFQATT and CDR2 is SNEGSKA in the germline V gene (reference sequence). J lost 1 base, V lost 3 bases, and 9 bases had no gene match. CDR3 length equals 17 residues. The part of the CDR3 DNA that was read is TGCAGTGCTAGCCCCGCCTCTAGCGGGGGGCGCACAGATACG. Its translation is CSASPASSGGRTDT. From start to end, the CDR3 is CSASPASSGGRTDTQYF.